This TCR beta chain was recovered during a study of T cells in localized non-small cell lung cancer. Study conclusions and caveats: Heterogeneity stays possible, as sequencing covered only one tumor region. Prolonged overall survival went with higher T cell density in the blood. Across samples, adjacent lung featured a median around 57 of the top 100 tumor clones. Uninvolved adjacent lung had the highest recorded T cell clonality, with tumor below it.

The CDR3 covers 15 residues. Trimming shortened V by 4 bases and J by 8 bases, and 21 bases separated the two germline ends. Per germline, CDR1 SGHRS and CDR2 YFSETQ. Profiling relied on immunoSEQ multiplex PCR, and the TCRdb table lists in-frame clones only, not all of them. Of 40,000 to 55,000 clones listed, 81% are singletons. A remark on this clone: Its target is unknown.

The TCR originated in a man aged 40 to 75 with stage III lung adenocarcinoma. This sequence joins TRBV5-1 and TRBJ2-5; tentative D call: TRBD2 (6 bases). This material consisted of peripheral blood mononuclear cells, taken before any cancer treatment. CDR3 in amino acids: CASSQLQAAGRTQYF. The CDR3 DNA is TGCGCCAGCAGCCAATTACAGGCTGCGGGACGAACCCAGTACTTC.